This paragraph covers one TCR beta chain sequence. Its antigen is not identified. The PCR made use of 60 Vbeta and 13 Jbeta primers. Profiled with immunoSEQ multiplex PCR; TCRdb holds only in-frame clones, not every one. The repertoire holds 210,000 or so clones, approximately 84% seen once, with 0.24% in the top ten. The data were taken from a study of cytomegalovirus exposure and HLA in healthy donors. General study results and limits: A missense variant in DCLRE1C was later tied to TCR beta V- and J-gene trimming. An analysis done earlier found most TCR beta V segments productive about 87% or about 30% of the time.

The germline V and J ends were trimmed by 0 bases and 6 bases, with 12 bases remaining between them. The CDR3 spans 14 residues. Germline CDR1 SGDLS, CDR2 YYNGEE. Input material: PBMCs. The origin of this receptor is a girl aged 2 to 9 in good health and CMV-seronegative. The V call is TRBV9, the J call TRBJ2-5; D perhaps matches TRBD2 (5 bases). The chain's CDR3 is CASSVEEGVKTQYF. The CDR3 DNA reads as TGTGCCAGCAGCGTAGAAGAGGGAGTAAAGACCCAGTACTTC.